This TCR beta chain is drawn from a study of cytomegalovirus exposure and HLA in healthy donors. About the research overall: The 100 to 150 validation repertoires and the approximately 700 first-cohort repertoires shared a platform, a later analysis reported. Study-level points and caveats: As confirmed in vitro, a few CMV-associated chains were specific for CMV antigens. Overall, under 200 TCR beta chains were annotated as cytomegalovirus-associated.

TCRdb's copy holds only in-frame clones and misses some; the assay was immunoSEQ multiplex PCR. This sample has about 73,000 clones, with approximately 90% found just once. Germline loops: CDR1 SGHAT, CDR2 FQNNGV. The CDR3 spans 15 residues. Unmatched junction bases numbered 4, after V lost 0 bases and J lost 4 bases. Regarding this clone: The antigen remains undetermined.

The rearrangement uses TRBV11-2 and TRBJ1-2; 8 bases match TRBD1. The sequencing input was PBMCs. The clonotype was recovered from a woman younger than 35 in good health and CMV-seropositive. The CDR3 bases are TGTGCCAGCAGCTTAGAAAACACAGGGGGCTATGGCTACACCTTC. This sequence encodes CASSLENTGGYGYTF.